Sequencing of this T cell receptor beta chain was carried out in a study of identical twins. TCRdb re-analysed the 5' RACE reads in MiXCR, keeping a single row per CDR3 protein. Of about 730,000 distinct CDR3 sequences in the sample, around 20% are singletons; the top ten hold 4% to 4.5%. The same data also went into a second study, on T cells expressing NK-cell markers. That source notes: Sequencing of TCR beta repertoires drew on sorted CD3+CD56+NKG2C+, CD3+CD56+NKG2C- and CD3+CD56-NKG2C+ T cells.

Sequenced material: PBMCs. This clonotype was sampled from a woman younger than 35 in good health.

The CDR3 DNA reads as TGTGCCAGCAGTCGCGGCAAAGATACGCAGTATTTT. Amino acid sequence: CASSRGKDTQYF. This sequence joins TRBV2 and TRBJ2-3; D unresolved. The V end was cut by 5 bases, the J end by 5 bases, with 8 bases between. This CDR3 is built from 12 residues. Germline CDR1 SNHLY, CDR2 FYNNEI. Full variable domain (rest looked up from reference TRBV2 and TRBJ2-3): EPEVTQTPSHQVTQMGQEVILRCVPISNHLYFYWYRQILGQKVEFLVSFYNNEISEKSEIFDDQFSVERPDGSNFTLKIRSTKLEDSAMYFCASSRGKDTQYFGPGTRLTVL.